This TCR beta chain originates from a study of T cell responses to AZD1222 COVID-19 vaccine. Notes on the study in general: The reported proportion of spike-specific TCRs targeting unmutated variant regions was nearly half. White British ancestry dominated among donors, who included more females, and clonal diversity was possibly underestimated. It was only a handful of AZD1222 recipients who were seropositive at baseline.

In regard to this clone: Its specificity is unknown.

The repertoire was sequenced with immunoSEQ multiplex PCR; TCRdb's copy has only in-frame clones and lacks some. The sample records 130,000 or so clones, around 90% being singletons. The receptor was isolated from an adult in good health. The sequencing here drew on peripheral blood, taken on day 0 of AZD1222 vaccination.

The CDR3 reads CASSSTDRDLYGYTF. CDR3 nucleotides: TGTGCCAGCAGCTCGACGGACAGGGATTTATATGGCTACACCTTC. The V call is TRBV5-6, the J call TRBJ1-2; 8 bases align to TRBD1. This CDR3 is 15 amino acids long. The germline V gene has CDR1 SGHDT and CDR2 YYEEEE. V gave up 3 bases and J gave up 5 bases; unmatched junction bases: 9.